The rows below give T cell receptor beta chains drawn from one sample of a study of molecular identifiers for immune sequencing clone quantification. TCRdb re-called the PCR reads with MiXCR, one entry per CDR3 protein. This sample yields 400,000 to 600,000 distinct CDR3 sequences, of which roughly 25% are seen a single time; 0.7% to 0.9% belongs to the top ten. The sample was naive CD8+ T cells from blood, with Jurkat cell RNA spiked in. The receptors derive from a human donor in good health. Some libraries in this study had Jurkat cell RNA spiked in. CDR3s include the opening cysteine and the closing phenylalanine or tryptophan. A D gene is named only where the DNA matches it firmly.

>-|TRBV7-9|TRBJ2-2
CASSLLGPPAGELFF
>-|TRBV20-1|TRBJ1-1
CSARDLGEAFF
>-|TRBV9|TRBJ2-7
CASSVASGEMREQYF
>-|TRBV11-2|TRBJ2-7
CASSYGEANEQYF
>-|TRBV21-1|TRBJ2-3
CASREPGPHGTDTQYF
>-|TRBV7-8|TRBJ1-1
CASSLVSFPSLSGRVNTEAFF
>-|TRBV7-8|TRBJ2-1
CASSPSGALYNEQFF
>TRBD1|TRBV27|TRBJ2-3
CASSLDRGNTQYF
>-|TRBV30|TRBJ1-2
CAWSVDGYGYTF
>-|TRBV7-6|TRBJ2-6
CASSSLSVANVLTF
>-|TRBV12-3/TRBV12-4|TRBJ2-3
CASSLSDTRYF
>TRBD2|TRBV5-1|TRBJ2-1
CASSLELALGNGQFF
>-|TRBV4-1|TRBJ2-1
CASSQEINEQFF
>-|TRBV4-1|TRBJ2-3
CASSQEADTQYF
>TRBD2|TRBV14|TRBJ2-1
CASSQVAGGPHEQFF
>-|TRBV12-3/TRBV12-4|TRBJ2-7
CASGAGSYEQYF
>-|TRBV19|TRBJ1-5
CASSIGAFSINQPQHF
>-|TRBV12-5|TRBJ2-2
CASGLTYGADTGELFF
>-|TRBV6-5|TRBJ1-3
CASSYNPYSGDTIYF
>TRBD2|TRBV27|TRBJ2-1
CASSLAAGGLNEQFF
>-|TRBV3-1|TRBJ2-3
CASNNRVPPTDTQYF
>-|TRBV19|TRBJ2-7
CASSDTLEQYF
>TRBD1|TRBV7-9|TRBJ2-4
CASSRTGSDQNIQYF
>TRBD1|TRBV5-4|TRBJ2-7
CASSLVTGGDYEQYF
>TRBD1|TRBV20-1|TRBJ2-3
CSARDREEVVDTQYF
>-|TRBV4-3|TRBJ1-5
CASSQDFVPSSNQPQHF
>-|TRBV29-1|TRBJ2-2
CSVEGCTGTGGELFF
>-|TRBV9|TRBJ1-6
CASSPTGESSYNSPLHF
>-|TRBV27|TRBJ2-7
CASSFGGGNFYEQYF
>-|TRBV27|TRBJ2-3
CASSFKRVGDTQYF
>-|TRBV6-2/TRBV6-3|TRBJ2-7
CASMTGTYEQYF
>-|TRBV5-1|TRBJ2-7
CVSSLETAYEQYF
>TRBD2|TRBV29-1|TRBJ2-7
CSVELSSGPTSAPYF
>-|TRBV4-3|TRBJ2-3
CASSQSLGPSTDTQYF
>TRBD2|TRBV20-1|TRBJ2-3
CSVLRPERERTDTQYF
>TRBD1|TRBV27|TRBJ1-5
CASSWDRSQPQHF
>TRBD1|TRBV2|TRBJ2-7
CATHPGQGIYEQYF
>TRBD2|TRBV9|TRBJ2-5
CASSESGLGQETQYF
>-|TRBV9|TRBJ2-7
CASSGWADAYEQYF
>TRBD1|TRBV20-1|TRBJ1-1
CSVADVLVWDRVSRTEAFF
>-|TRBV5-4|TRBJ2-7
CASSLIGVGTLNYEQYF
>-|TRBV28|TRBJ1-5
CASSFSGYSNQPQHF
>-|TRBV27|TRBJ2-7
CASSPLQGGEQYF
>TRBD1|TRBV5-1|TRBJ1-1
CASSLGTGPEAFF